The T cell receptor (beta chain) described here comes from a study of shared clonotypes between healthy human individuals. Per the original methods: Without quality scores, immunoSEQ junctional reads could not be filtered like full-length reads. Assay: immunoSEQ multiplex PCR; the TCRdb copy retains only in-frame clones and omits some. For V, J and clone size, that table is used; D and trimming come from the DNA. There are 400,000 to 500,000 clones in the sample; about 79% occur only once, and approximately 13% lies in the top ten. The length of the CDR3 is 14 residues. V trimming: 1 base; J trimming: 13 bases; junction bases outside the gene matches: 9. Germline-derived CDR1 and CDR2 are SGHAT and FQNNGV.

This TCR derives from a middle-aged woman in good health. Some clones in this sample may be carry-over from other donors' samples. J is TRBJ2-4 and V is TRBV11-2; 8 nucleotides align to TRBD1. Source material: PBMCs. The CDR3 here is CASSLASGTGQQYF. In nucleotides, the CDR3 is TGTGCCAGCAGCTTAGCCTCCGGGACAGGACAACAGTACTTC. Based on the CDR3 plus reference TRBV11-2 and TRBJ2-4, the full variable domain is EAGVAQSPRYKIIEKRQSVAFWCNPISGHATLYWYQQILGQGPKLLIQFQNNGVVDDSQLPKDRFSAERLKGVDSTLKIQPAKLEDSAVYLCASSLASGTGQQYFGAGTRLSVL.